These 18 T cell receptor beta chains were all obtained from the same sample, sequenced in a study of cytomegalovirus exposure and HLA in healthy donors. PCR amplification relied on 60 Vbeta primers (plus 13 Jbeta primers). Sequencing was performed with immunoSEQ multiplex PCR; in TCRdb, only in-frame clones are kept and a portion is missing. The sample has about 170,000 clones. Sequenced input: PBMCs. These receptors all stem from a woman aged 18-29 years in good health and CMV-seropositive.

The CDR3 protein is CASSDPEETQYF. The CDR3 nucleotides are TGCGCCAGCAGCGATCCAGAAGAGACCCAGTACTTC. The gene calls are TRBV5-1 and TRBJ2-5; D ambiguous. Germline CDR1 and CDR2: SGHRS and YFSETQ. The V end lost 4 bases, the J end lost 3 bases, and 7 bases lay between the germline ends. The CDR3 loop spans 12 amino acids.

V and J are TRBV5-1 and TRBJ2-1; 11 bases are shared with TRBD2. V trimming: 0 bases; J trimming: 2 bases; junction bases outside the gene matches: 4. This CDR3 spans 17 amino acids. Germline CDR1 is SGHRS and CDR2 is YFSETQ. The CDR3 sequence: CASSLVAGGLTYNEQFF. The CDR3 DNA sequence: TGCGCCAGCAGCTTGGTAGCGGGGGGGTTAACCTACAATGAGCAGTTCTTC.

The V gene is TRBV18, the J gene TRBJ1-4; D is perhaps TRBD1 (6 bases). Germline CDR1 is KGHSH and CDR2 is LQKENI. The V gene lost 1 base and the J gene lost 8 bases, with 11 bases spanning the gap. This CDR3 has 14 residues. This chain's CDR3 is CASSPQGVEEKLFF. In nucleotides, the CDR3 is TGTGCCAGCTCACCACAGGGGGTGGAAGAAAAACTGTTTTTT.

The rearrangement links TRBV2 to TRBJ1-1, with D possibly being TRBD1 (5 bases). Germline CDR1 reads SNHLY; CDR2 reads FYNNEI. CDR3 length: 10 amino acids. V was cut by 6 bases and J by 11 bases, with 10 bases left in between. Here the CDR3 reads CASRSGYAFF. DNA for the CDR3: TGTGCCAGCAGGTCAGGGTACGCTTTCTTT.

Concerning this clone: One end of the junction varies from germline; a read error may be responsible. The CDR3 DNA sequence: TGTGCCGGCAGACCAAACAGGGCGAGGGATGAAAAACTGTTTTTT. As protein: CAGRPNRARDEKLFF. The J gene is TRBJ1-4, the V gene TRBV6-1, with a weak D call TRBD1 (6 bases). The CDR3 has 15 amino acids. Per germline, CDR1 MNHNS and CDR2 SASEGT.

J is TRBJ1-1 and V is TRBV5-8, with 10 positions matching TRBD1. The CDR3 covers 14 residues. Trimming took 0 bases from V and 6 from J; bases not matched to a gene: 2. In germline, CDR1 is SGHTS, CDR2 YDEGEE. The CDR3 loop reads CASSLGQGAAEAFF. In nucleotides, the CDR3 is TGTGCCAGCAGCTTGGGACAGGGGGCGGCTGAAGCTTTCTTT.

This chain connects TRBV10-3 to TRBJ1-3, with 8 nucleotides matching TRBD1. The J segment lost 0 bases and the V segment lost 4 bases, leaving 2 bases of the junction unmatched. From germline, CDR1 is ENHRY and CDR2 SYGVKD. This CDR3 is 15 amino acids long. The CDR3 DNA reads TGTGCCATCAGTGGACAGGGGAGCTCTGGAAACACCATATATTTT. Translating gives CAISGQGSSGNTIYF.

V and J are TRBV5-1 and TRBJ1-5; 8 bases are shared with TRBD1. The CDR3 consists of 15 residues. J gave up 5 bases and V 0 bases, and 4 bases lay outside the gene matches. CDR1 is SGHRS and CDR2 is YFSETQ in the germline V gene. The CDR3: CASSLEGQEYQPQHF. Here the CDR3 DNA reads TGCGCCAGCAGCTTGGAGGGACAGGAGTATCAGCCCCAGCATTTT.

The rearrangement uses TRBV2 and TRBJ1-5, with a weak D call TRBD1 (6 bases). Trimming took 11 bases from V and 1 from J, leaving 18 bases between them. Germline CDR1 reads SNHLY; CDR2 reads FYNNEI. The CDR3 has 15 residues. CDR3 DNA sequence: TGTGCCTCCCGGTCCCAGGGGCAAAGCAATCAGCCCCAGCATTTT. This encodes CASRSQGQSNQPQHF.

V usage is TRBV5-6 and J usage is TRBJ2-7, with TRBD2 identical over 11 bases. Germline V lookup: CDR1 SGHDT, CDR2 YYEEEE. The junction had 5 bases not matched to a gene; V was cut back by 2 bases and J by 4 bases. The CDR3 has 15 amino acids. For the CDR3, the DNA is TGTGCCAGCAGCTTCCTTAGCGGGGGGGCGTACGAGCAGTACTTC. This translates into CASSFLSGGAYEQYF. The entire variable domain, with the rest obtained from reference TRBV5-6 and TRBJ2-7, is as follows: DAGVTQSPTHLIKTRGQQVTLRCSPKSGHDTVSWYQQALGQGPQFIFQYYEEEERQRGNFPDRFSGHQFPNYSSELNVNALLLGDSALYLCASSFLSGGAYEQYFGPGTRLTVT.

The rearrangement links TRBV9 to TRBJ2-7; tentatively, D is TRBD1 (5 bases). V was pared by 0 bases and J by 2 bases, with 12 bases between. The CDR3 loop spans 15 amino acids. Germline V gives CDR1 SGDLS, CDR2 YYNGEE. The CDR3 protein is CASSVDEQVPYEQYF. CDR3 sequence (DNA): TGTGCCAGCAGCGTAGATGAACAGGTCCCCTACGAGCAGTACTTC.

This chain connects TRBV27 to TRBJ1-1, with TRBD1 matching 7 bases. This CDR3 region has 15 residues. V lost 4 bases to trimming and J lost 1 base; unmatched junction nucleotides: 6. CDR1 is MNHEY and CDR2 is SMNVEV in the germline V gene (reference sequence). CDR3 loop: CASSSGQRGNTEAFF. The CDR3 DNA is TGTGCCAGCAGTTCGGGACAGCGAGGGAACACTGAAGCTTTCTTT.

This chain links TRBV5-1 with TRBJ2-3, with 7 bases that match TRBD2. V gave up 1 base and J gave up 0 bases; unmatched junction bases: 5. The CDR3 is 16 amino acids. CDR1 is SGHRS and CDR2 is YFSETQ in the germline V gene. In DNA, the CDR3 is TGCGCCAGCAGCTTGCAAGGGGAGGGTAGCACAGATACGCAGTATTTT. Residues: CASSLQGEGSTDTQYF. Together with reference TRBV5-1 and TRBJ2-3, the CDR3 gives the full variable domain: KAGVTQTPRYLIKTRGQQVTLSCSPISGHRSVSWYQQTPGQGLQFLFEYFSETQRNKGNFPGRFSGRQFSNSRSEMNVSTLELGDSALYLCASSLQGEGSTDTQYFGPGTRLTVL.

This chain connects TRBV10-1 to TRBJ2-7; a weak D match, TRBD2 (5 bases). The germline V gene encodes CDR1 WNHNN and CDR2 SYGVQD (reference sequence). Trimming took 0 bases from V and 4 from J, leaving 10 bases between them. This CDR3 is 14 amino acids long. This CDR3 is CASSESLARYEQYF. The CDR3 DNA reads TGCGCCAGCAGTGAGTCGCTAGCAAGGTACGAGCAGTACTTC.

The V gene is TRBV6-5, the J gene TRBJ2-1; TRBD1 matches 7 bases. This CDR3 has 16 amino acids. Trimming at V came to 0 bases and at J to 6 bases, leaving 8 bases not matched to a gene. The germline V gene encodes CDR1 MNHEY and CDR2 SVGAGI. CDR3 loop: CASSYSTNRGTNEQFF. The CDR3 DNA sequence: TGTGCCAGCAGTTACTCGACAAACAGGGGCACCAATGAGCAGTTCTTC.

Turning to this clone: Other DNA sequences in this specimen translate into the identical CDR3. The rearrangement joins TRBV19 to TRBJ1-5, with D unresolved. The germline V and J ends were trimmed by 1 base and 5 bases, with 6 bases remaining between them. CDR1 is LNHDA and CDR2 is SQIVND in the germline V gene (reference sequence). The CDR3 contains 13 residues. CDR3 sequence reads: CASSIGSDQPQHF. The CDR3 DNA reads TGTGCCAGTAGTATAGGGAGTGATCAGCCCCAGCATTTT. Together with reference TRBV19 and TRBJ1-5, the CDR3 gives the full variable domain: DGGITQSPKYLFRKEGQNVTLSCEQNLNHDAMYWYRQDPGQGLRLIYYSQIVNDFQKGDIAEGYSVSREKKESFPLTVTSAQKNPTAFYLCASSIGSDQPQHFGDGTRLSIL.

The rearrangement joins TRBV20-1 to TRBJ2-4; possible D gene TRBD1, 5 bases. From germline, CDR1 is DFQATT and CDR2 SNEGSKA (reference sequence). Trimming removed 3 bases from V and 9 bases from J, with 9 bases in between. CDR3 size: 11 residues. CDR3 in amino acids: CSASQGGIQYF. CDR3 DNA: TGCAGTGCTAGTCAGGGTGGCATTCAGTACTTC.

This rearrangement joins TRBV7-9 to TRBJ1-3; tentatively, D is TRBD1 (6 bases). V was pared by 11 bases and J by 0 bases, with 14 bases between. This CDR3 has 14 amino acids. Looked up from germline, CDR1 is SEHNR and CDR2 is FQNEAQ (reference sequence). The CDR3 DNA is TGTGCCGTACAAGACAGGCGCTCTGGAAACACCATATATTTT. This codes for CAVQDRRSGNTIYF.